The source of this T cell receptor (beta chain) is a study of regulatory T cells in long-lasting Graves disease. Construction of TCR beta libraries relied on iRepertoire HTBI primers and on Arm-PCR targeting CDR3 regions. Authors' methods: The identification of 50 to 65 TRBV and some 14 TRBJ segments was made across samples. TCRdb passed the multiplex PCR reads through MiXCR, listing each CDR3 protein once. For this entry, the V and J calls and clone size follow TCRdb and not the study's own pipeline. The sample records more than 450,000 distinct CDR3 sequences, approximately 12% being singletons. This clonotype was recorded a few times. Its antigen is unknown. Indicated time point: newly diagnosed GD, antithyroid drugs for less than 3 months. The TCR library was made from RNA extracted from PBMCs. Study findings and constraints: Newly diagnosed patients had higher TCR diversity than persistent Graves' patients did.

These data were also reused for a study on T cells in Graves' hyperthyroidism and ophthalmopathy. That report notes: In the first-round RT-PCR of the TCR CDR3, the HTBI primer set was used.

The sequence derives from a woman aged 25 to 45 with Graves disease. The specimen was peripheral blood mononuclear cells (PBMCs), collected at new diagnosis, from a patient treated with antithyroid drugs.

CDR3 DNA: TGTGCCATCAGTCAATCTAGCAATCAGCCCCAGCATTTT. This encodes CAISQSSNQPQHF. The chain uses TRBV10-3 and TRBJ1-5; D uncertain. The germline V gene encodes CDR1 ENHRY and CDR2 SYGVKD. The ends were cut back, 5 bases at V and 0 bases at J, with 5 bases in the middle. The CDR3 has 13 residues.